Detailed here is one T cell receptor (beta chain). TCRdb ran MiXCR on the PCR reads and lists one entry per CDR3 protein. The sample holds 10,000 to 15,000 distinct CDR3 sequences; 50% to 65% are singletons and the top ten take 30% to 35%. The source of the sample is a study of tumor-infiltrating lymphocytes in oesophageal squamous cell carcinoma. The CDR3 extends over 13 amino acids. The germline CDR1 and CDR2 sequences are SGDLS and YYNGEE. V was cut by 0 bases and J by 4 bases, with 7 bases left in between. Sequenced input: esophageal tumor tissue. The chain links TRBV9 to TRBJ1-1, with D hard to call. The sequence was collected from a female donor with esophageal squamous cell carcinoma. In nucleotides, the CDR3 is TGTGCCAGCAGCGTAGGGGATGCCACTGAAGCTTTCTTT. It specifies CASSVGDATEAFF.